Below, one T cell receptor (beta chain) is given with its context. CDR1 is LNHDA and CDR2 is SQIVND in the germline V gene (reference sequence). CDR3 length equals 15 residues. V was pared by 5 bases and J by 2 bases, with 16 bases between. These data originate in a study of T cell changes during pregnancy in multiple sclerosis. Profiling relied on immunoSEQ multiplex PCR, and the TCRdb table lists in-frame clones only, not all of them. This sample has about 100,000 clones, with about nine tenths found just once. The chain links TRBV19 to TRBJ2-7; the D gene is possibly TRBD1 (6 bases). This sample comprised peripheral blood, obtained in the second trimester of pregnancy. The TCR was taken from a female donor in good health, enrolled as a control in a pregnancy study. This CDR3 reads CASSFTAGDTYEQYF. The CDR3 DNA follows: TGTGCCAGTAGTTTCACAGCAGGGGATACCTACGAGCAGTACTTC.